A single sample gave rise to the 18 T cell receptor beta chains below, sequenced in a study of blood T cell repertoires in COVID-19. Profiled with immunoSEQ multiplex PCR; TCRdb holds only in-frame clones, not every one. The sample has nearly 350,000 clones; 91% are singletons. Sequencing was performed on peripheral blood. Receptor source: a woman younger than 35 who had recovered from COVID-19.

CDR3 sequence: CSVEASDRGSTTDTQYF. Here the CDR3 DNA reads TGCAGCGTTGAAGCAAGCGACAGGGGCTCTACCACAGATACGCAGTATTTT. The chain has TRBV29-1 and TRBJ2-3; TRBD1 matches at 8 bases. The CDR3 has 17 amino acids. Losses at the gene ends were 1 base for V and 2 bases for J; bases not matched to a gene: 11. Germline CDR1 and CDR2: SQVTM and ANQGSEA.

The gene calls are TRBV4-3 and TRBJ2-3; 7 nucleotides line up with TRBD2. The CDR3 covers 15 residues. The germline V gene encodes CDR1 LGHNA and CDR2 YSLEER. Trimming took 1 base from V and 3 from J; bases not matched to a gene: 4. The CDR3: CASSQGWGGTDTQYF. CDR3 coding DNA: TGCGCCAGCAGCCAAGGGTGGGGGGGGACAGATACGCAGTATTTT.

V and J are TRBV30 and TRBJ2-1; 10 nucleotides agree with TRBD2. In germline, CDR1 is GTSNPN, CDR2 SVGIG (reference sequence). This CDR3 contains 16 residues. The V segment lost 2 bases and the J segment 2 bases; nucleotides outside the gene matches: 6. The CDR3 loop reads CAWSHHLAGAYNEQFF. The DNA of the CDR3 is TGTGCCTGGAGTCATCACCTAGCGGGAGCCTACAATGAGCAGTTCTTC.

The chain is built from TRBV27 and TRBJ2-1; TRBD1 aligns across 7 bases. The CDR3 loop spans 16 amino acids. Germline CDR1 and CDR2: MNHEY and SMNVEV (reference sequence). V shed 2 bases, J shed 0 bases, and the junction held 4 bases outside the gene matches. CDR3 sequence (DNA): TGTGCCAGCAGTTTAGAAGGGGGCGCCTCCTACAATGAGCAGTTCTTC. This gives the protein CASSLEGGASYNEQFF.

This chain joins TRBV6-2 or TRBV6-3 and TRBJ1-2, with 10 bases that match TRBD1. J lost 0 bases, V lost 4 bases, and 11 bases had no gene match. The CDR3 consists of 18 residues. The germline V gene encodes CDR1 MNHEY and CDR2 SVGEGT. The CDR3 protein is CASSSWPGQGPSNYGYTF. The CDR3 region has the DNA TGTGCCAGCAGTTCTTGGCCGGGACAGGGGCCGTCTAACTATGGCTACACCTTC.

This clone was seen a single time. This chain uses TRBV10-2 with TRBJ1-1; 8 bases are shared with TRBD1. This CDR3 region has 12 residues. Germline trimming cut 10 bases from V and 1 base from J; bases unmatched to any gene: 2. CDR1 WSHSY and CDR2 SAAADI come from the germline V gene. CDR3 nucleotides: TGCGCCACCAGGGGGCCGAACACTGAAGCTTTCTTT. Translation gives CATRGPNTEAFF.

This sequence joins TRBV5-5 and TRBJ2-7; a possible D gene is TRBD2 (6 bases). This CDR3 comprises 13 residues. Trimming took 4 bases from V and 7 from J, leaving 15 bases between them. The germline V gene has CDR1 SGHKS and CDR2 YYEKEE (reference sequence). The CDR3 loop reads CASSPRGAWEQYV. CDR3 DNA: TGTGCCAGCAGCCCCCGCGGGGCGTGGGAGCAGTACGTC.

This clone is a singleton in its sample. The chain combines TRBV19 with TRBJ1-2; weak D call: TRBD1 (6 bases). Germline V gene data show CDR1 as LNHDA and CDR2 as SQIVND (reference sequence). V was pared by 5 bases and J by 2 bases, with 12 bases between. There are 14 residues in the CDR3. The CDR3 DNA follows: TGTGCCAGTAGTCCCCTGGGGGCGAACTATGGCTACACCTTC. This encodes CASSPLGANYGYTF. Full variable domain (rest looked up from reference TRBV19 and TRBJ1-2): DGGITQSPKYLFRKEGQNVTLSCEQNLNHDAMYWYRQDPGQGLRLIYYSQIVNDFQKGDIAEGYSVSREKKESFPLTVTSAQKNPTAFYLCASSPLGANYGYTFGSGTRLTVV.

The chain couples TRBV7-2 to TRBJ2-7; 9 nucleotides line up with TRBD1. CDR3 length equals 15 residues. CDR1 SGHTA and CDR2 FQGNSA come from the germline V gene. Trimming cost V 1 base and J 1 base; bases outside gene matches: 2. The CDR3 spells CASSLGDRESYEQYV. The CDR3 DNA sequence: TGTGCCAGCAGCTTAGGGGACAGGGAGTCCTACGAGCAGTACGTC.

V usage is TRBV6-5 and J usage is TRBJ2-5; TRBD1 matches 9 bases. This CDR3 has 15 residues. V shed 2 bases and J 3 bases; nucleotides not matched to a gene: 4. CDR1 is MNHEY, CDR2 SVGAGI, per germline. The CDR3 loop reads CASSYMGQGKETQYF. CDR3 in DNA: TGTGCCAGCAGTTACATGGGACAGGGTAAAGAGACCCAGTACTTC.

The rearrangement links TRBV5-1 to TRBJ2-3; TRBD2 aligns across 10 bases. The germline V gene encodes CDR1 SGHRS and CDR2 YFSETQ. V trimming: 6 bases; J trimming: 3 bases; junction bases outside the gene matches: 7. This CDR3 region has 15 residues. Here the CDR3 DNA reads TGCGCCAGCACTGACACTAGCGGGACAACAGATACGCAGTATTTT. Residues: CASTDTSGTTDTQYF. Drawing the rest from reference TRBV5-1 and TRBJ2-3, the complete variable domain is KAGVTQTPRYLIKTRGQQVTLSCSPISGHRSVSWYQQTPGQGLQFLFEYFSETQRNKGNFPGRFSGRQFSNSRSEMNVSTLELGDSALYLCASTDTSGTTDTQYFGPGTRLTVL.

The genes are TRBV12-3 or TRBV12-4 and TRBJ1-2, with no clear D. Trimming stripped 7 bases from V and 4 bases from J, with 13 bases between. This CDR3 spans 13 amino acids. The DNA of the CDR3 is TGTGCCAGCATGTCATCAGTGTTCTATGGCTACACCTTC. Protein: CASMSSVFYGYTF.

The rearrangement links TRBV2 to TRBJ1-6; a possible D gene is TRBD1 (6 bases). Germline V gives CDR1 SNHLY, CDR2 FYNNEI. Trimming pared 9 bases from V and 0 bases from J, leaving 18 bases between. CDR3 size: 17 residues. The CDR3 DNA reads TGTGCCAGGGGAGGGACATCGAGAAGCTCCTATAATTCACCCCTCCACTTT. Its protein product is CARGGTSRSSYNSPLHF.

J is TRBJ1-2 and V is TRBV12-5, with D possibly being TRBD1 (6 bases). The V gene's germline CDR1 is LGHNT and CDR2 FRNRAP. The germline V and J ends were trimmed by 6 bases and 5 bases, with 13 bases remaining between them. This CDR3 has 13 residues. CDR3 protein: CASGDEQGYGYTF. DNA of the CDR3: TGTGCTAGTGGCGACGAACAGGGATATGGCTACACCTTC.

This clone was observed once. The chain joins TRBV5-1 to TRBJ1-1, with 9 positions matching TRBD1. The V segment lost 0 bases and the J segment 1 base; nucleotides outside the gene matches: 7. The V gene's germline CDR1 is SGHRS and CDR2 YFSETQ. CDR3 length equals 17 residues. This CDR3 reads CASSLGYRGPENTEAFF. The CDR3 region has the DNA TGCGCCAGCAGCTTGGGTTACAGGGGGCCTGAGAACACTGAAGCTTTCTTT.

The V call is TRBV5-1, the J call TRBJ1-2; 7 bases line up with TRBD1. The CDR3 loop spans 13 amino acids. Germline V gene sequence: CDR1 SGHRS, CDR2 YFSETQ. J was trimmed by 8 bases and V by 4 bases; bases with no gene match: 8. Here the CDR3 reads CASSQDRPGGYTF. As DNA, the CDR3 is TGCGCCAGCAGCCAGGACAGGCCGGGAGGCTACACCTTC.

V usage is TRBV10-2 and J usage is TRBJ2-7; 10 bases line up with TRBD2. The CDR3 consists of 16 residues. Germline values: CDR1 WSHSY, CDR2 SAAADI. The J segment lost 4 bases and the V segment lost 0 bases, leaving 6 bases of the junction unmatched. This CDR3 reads CASSESTSGKEYEQYV. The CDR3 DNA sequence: TGCGCCAGCAGTGAGTCTACTAGCGGGAAGGAGTACGAGCAGTACGTC.

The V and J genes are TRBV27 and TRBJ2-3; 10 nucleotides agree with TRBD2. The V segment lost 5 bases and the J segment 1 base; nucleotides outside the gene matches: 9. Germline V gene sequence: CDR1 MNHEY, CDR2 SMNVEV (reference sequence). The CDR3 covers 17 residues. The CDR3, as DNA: TGTGCCAGCAGTCCCGGACTAGCGGTCCTCGGCACAGATACGCAGTATTTT. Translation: CASSPGLAVLGTDTQYF.